A single sample is the source of the 26 T cell receptor beta chains below, sequenced in a study of blood T cell repertoires in COVID-19. Some clones are missing from TCRdb's copy, which holds only in-frame ones; the method was immunoSEQ multiplex PCR. The sample shows around 67,000 clones, around 90% of them seen only once. The source material was peripheral blood. These receptors originate from an elderly woman with active or convalescent COVID-19.

This clone was seen a single time. V gene TRBV28 combines with J gene TRBJ2-7; a weak D match, TRBD1 (6 bases). V was pared by 6 bases and J by 2 bases, with 8 bases between. In germline, CDR1 is MDHEN, CDR2 SYDVKM. This CDR3 has 12 amino acids. CDR3 in DNA: TGTGCCAGCAGGGGGGCCCCCTACGAGCAGTACTTC. Amino acids: CASRGAPYEQYF.

The V call is TRBV5-5, the J call TRBJ1-6; 7 bases align to TRBD1. Germline assignment: CDR1 SGHKS and CDR2 YYEKEE (reference sequence). Trimming took 0 bases from V and 2 from J; bases not matched to a gene: 2. The CDR3 runs to 16 residues. The CDR3 here is CASSLGQGPYNSPLHF. Written as DNA, the CDR3 is TGTGCCAGCAGCTTGGGACAGGGCCCCTATAATTCACCCCTCCACTTT. Full variable domain (rest looked up from reference TRBV5-5 and TRBJ1-6): DAGVTQSPTHLIKTRGQQVTLRCSPISGHKSVSWYQQVLGQGPQFIFQYYEKEERGRGNFPDRFSARQFPNYSSELNVNALLLGDSALYLCASSLGQGPYNSPLHFGNGTRLTVT.

V gene TRBV10-3 combines with J gene TRBJ2-4; 7 nucleotides agree with TRBD1. Germline V gene sequence: CDR1 ENHRY, CDR2 SYGVKD. V dropped 4 bases and J dropped 2; count of bases not matched to a gene: 2. This CDR3 comprises 14 residues. CDR3 bases: TGTGCCATCAGTGGGGACAGTCCCAAAAACATTCAGTACTTC. This codes for CAISGDSPKNIQYF.

J is TRBJ2-1 and V is TRBV14, with D possibly being TRBD2 (6 bases). V lost 1 base to trimming and J lost 4 bases, with 14 bases between them. Germline CDR1 reads SGHDN; CDR2 reads FVKESK. The CDR3 length is 16 residues. The CDR3 here is CASSQGAGRLYNEQFF. CDR3 DNA sequence: TGTGCCAGCAGCCAAGGGGCGGGGCGCCTATACAATGAGCAGTTCTTC. Based on the CDR3 plus reference TRBV14 and TRBJ2-1, the full variable domain is EAGVTQFPSHSVIEKGQTVTLRCDPISGHDNLYWYRRVMGKEIKFLLHFVKESKQDESGMPNNRFLAERTGGTYSTLKVQPAELEDSGVYFCASSQGAGRLYNEQFFGPGTRLTVL.

This chain connects TRBV27 to TRBJ1-2; 7 bases fit TRBD1. This CDR3 is 16 amino acids long. J was trimmed by 4 bases and V by 0 bases; bases with no gene match: 8. The germline CDR1 and CDR2 sequences are MNHEY and SMNVEV (reference sequence). CDR3 loop: CASSLSWDRQGYGYTF. DNA for the CDR3: TGTGCCAGCAGTTTATCGTGGGACAGACAGGGCTATGGCTACACCTTC.

The chain is built from TRBV9 and TRBJ1-3; D gene unclear. Trimming took 2 bases from V and 4 from J, leaving 4 bases between them. CDR3 length equals 12 residues. Germline V gene sequence: CDR1 SGDLS, CDR2 YYNGEE. The CDR3 coding sequence is TGTGCCAGCAGCGTCCAGGGAAACACCATATATTTT. Translating it yields CASSVQGNTIYF. The complete variable domain, with remaining parts taken from reference TRBV9 and TRBJ1-3, reads DSGVTQTPKHLITATGQRVTLRCSPRSGDLSVYWYQQSLDQGLQFLIQYYNGEERAKGNILERFSAQQFPDLHSELNLSSLELGDSALYFCASSVQGNTIYFGEGSWLTVV.

V usage is TRBV9 and J usage is TRBJ2-3; 9 nucleotides align to TRBD1. The trim removed 6 bases at V and 4 bases at J, leaving 6 bases unmatched. Germline-derived CDR1 and CDR2 are SGDLS and YYNGEE. The CDR3 covers 14 residues. CDR3 nucleotide sequence: TGTGCCAGCACGGAACAGGGGGCTTCAGATACGCAGTATTTT. It translates to CASTEQGASDTQYF.

The gene calls are TRBV11-2 and TRBJ2-7, with 9 bases fitting TRBD2. Unmatched junction bases numbered 9, after V lost 6 bases and J lost 3 bases. The V gene's germline CDR1 is SGHAT and CDR2 FQNNGV. This CDR3 comprises 15 residues. As DNA, the CDR3 is TGTGCCAGCAGAGCCGCGGGGCGGGGGGGCTACGAGCAGTACTTC. Its protein is CASRAAGRGGYEQYF.

V gene TRBV5-1 combines with J gene TRBJ2-3; TRBD1 matches 9 bases. The CDR3 runs 13 residues. With 10 bases clipped from V and 2 bases from J, the junction kept 5 bases outside the gene matches. Looked up from germline, CDR1 is SGHRS and CDR2 is YFSETQ. CDR3 DNA sequence: TGCGCCGCAGGACAGGGGTCCACAGATACGCAGTATTTT. Translation gives CAAGQGSTDTQYF.

This clone has a handful of counts. The chain joins TRBV7-2 to TRBJ2-1, with 13 bases identical to TRBD2. Per the germline V gene, CDR1 is SGHTA and CDR2 is FQGNSA. V trimming: 0 bases; J trimming: 7 bases; junction bases outside the gene matches: 0. The CDR3 totals 15 residues. The CDR3 DNA reads as TGTGCCAGCAGCTTAGCGACTAGCGGGAGGAATGAGCAGTTCTTC. It is translated as CASSLATSGRNEQFF.

The chain is built from TRBV18 and TRBJ2-7, with D possibly matching TRBD1 (5 bases). CDR1 and CDR2 (germline): KGHSH, LQKENI. The CDR3 totals 13 residues. V was pared by 6 bases and J by 2 bases, with 11 bases between. CDR3 region: CASSRDSTYEQYF. The CDR3 DNA follows: TGTGCCAGCTCCCGCGACAGTACCTACGAGCAGTACTTC.

The chain carries TRBV3-1 (or the pseudogene TRBV3-2) and TRBJ2-7, with D tentatively TRBD2 (6 bases). Germline V gene sequence: CDR1 LGHDT, CDR2 YNNKEL (reference sequence). The CDR3 has 15 amino acids. Between the trimmed V and J ends, which lost 4 bases and 5 bases, there was a span of 18 bases. This CDR3 is CASSPREPGRDEQYF. The CDR3 bases are TGTGCCAGCAGCCCGCGGGAACCAGGCCGGGACGAGCAGTACTTC.

V is TRBV6-5 and J is TRBJ1-2; D is possibly TRBD1 (5 bases). V lost 0 bases and J lost 2, with 10 bases in between. This CDR3 has 15 residues. Germline V gene lookup returns CDR1 MNHEY and CDR2 SVGAGI. CDR3 in DNA: TGTGCCAGCAGTTACTCGTTCGCAGGGAACTATGGCTACACCTTC. Translation gives CASSYSFAGNYGYTF.

The chain recombines TRBV9 with TRBJ1-6; 7 bases align to TRBD1. The CDR3 sequence is 14 residues long. The ends lost 4 bases at V and 7 bases at J; junction bases unmatched: 5. The V gene's germline CDR1 is SGDLS and CDR2 YYNGEE. The CDR3 DNA sequence: TGTGCCAGCAGCCCAGGGACAGTCAATTCACCCCTCCACTTT. Amino acids: CASSPGTVNSPLHF.

The chain has TRBV4-3 and TRBJ1-2, with 9 bases aligning to TRBD1. This CDR3 spans 14 amino acids. CDR1 is LGHNA and CDR2 is YSLEER in the germline V gene. With V trimmed by 3 bases and J by 5 bases, 4 bases remained unmatched. In DNA, the CDR3 is TGCGCCAGCAGCCACCGACAGGGGGAATATGGCTACACCTTC. It translates to CASSHRQGEYGYTF.

This chain connects TRBV14 to TRBJ2-1, with 12 bases matching TRBD2. The J segment lost 0 bases and the V segment lost 3 bases, leaving 6 bases of the junction unmatched. The CDR3 has 18 amino acids. Germline CDR1 is SGHDN and CDR2 is FVKESK. The CDR3 protein is CASSQRPGLAGSYNEQFF. Here the CDR3 DNA reads TGTGCCAGCAGCCAGCGACCGGGACTAGCGGGCTCCTACAATGAGCAGTTCTTC.

This clone was detected once. V is TRBV4-1 and J is TRBJ2-1, with 10 bases lining up with TRBD2. CDR1 and CDR2 (germline): MGHRA, YSYEKL. The CDR3 runs to 15 residues. Unmatched junction bases numbered 4, after V lost 6 bases and J lost 2 bases. The CDR3 sequence is CASRPSGGAYNEQFF. CDR3 bases: TGCGCCAGCAGACCGAGCGGGGGGGCCTACAATGAGCAGTTCTTC.

This clone has just one count. V usage is TRBV5-4 and J usage is TRBJ1-2; tentatively, D is TRBD1 (6 bases). This CDR3 has 14 residues. Trimming pared 1 base from V and 4 bases from J, leaving 11 bases between. Per germline, CDR1 SGHNT and CDR2 YYREEE (reference sequence). The CDR3 region is CASSLWQGSYGYTF. In DNA, the CDR3 is TGTGCCAGCAGCTTGTGGCAGGGGAGCTATGGCTACACCTTC.

V gene TRBV5-8 combines with J gene TRBJ2-5; a weak D match, TRBD2 (5 bases). CDR3 size: 15 residues. Germline V CDR1 and CDR2: SGHTS, YDEGEE. V lost 3 bases and J 1 base, leaving 13 bases between the germline ends. The CDR3 region has the DNA TGTGCCAGCAGCTCCGGTGCGGGTTTCCAAGAGACCCAGTACTTC. Protein sequence: CASSSGAGFQETQYF.

This chain connects TRBV5-1 to TRBJ2-1; 11 bases align to TRBD2. The V gene end was trimmed by 3 bases and the J gene end by 6 bases; junction bases not matched to a gene: 5. The V gene's germline CDR1 is SGHRS and CDR2 YFSETQ. The CDR3 is 15 residues long. The CDR3 loop is CASSSGTSGINEQFF. The CDR3 DNA sequence: TGCGCCAGCAGCTCCGGGACTAGCGGCATCAATGAGCAGTTCTTC.

The chain couples TRBV14 to TRBJ2-1; no clear D gene. This CDR3 comprises 14 residues. Trimming took 0 bases from V and 3 from J, leaving 6 bases between them. Germline V gene data show CDR1 as SGHDN and CDR2 as FVKESK. The CDR3 sequence is CASSQERVYNEQFF. DNA of the CDR3: TGTGCCAGCAGCCAAGAACGGGTCTACAATGAGCAGTTCTTC.

The rearrangement links TRBV30 to TRBJ1-2; a possible D gene is TRBD1 (6 bases). Trimming took off 4 bases at V and 6 bases at J, with 15 bases between the two ends. CDR1 GTSNPN and CDR2 SVGIG come from the germline V gene (reference sequence). The CDR3 extends over 13 amino acids. The CDR3 DNA reads TGTGCCTGGACCGTACAGGGAATTCATGGCTACACCTTC. Encoded protein: CAWTVQGIHGYTF.

V gene TRBV7-9 combines with J gene TRBJ1-1, with a possible D match to TRBD1 (5 bases). The CDR3 loop spans 15 amino acids. The V and J ends lost 5 bases and 0 bases respectively, with 13 bases between them. Germline CDR1 reads SEHNR; CDR2 reads FQNEAQ (reference sequence). This CDR3 is CASSGDRGMNTEAFF. CDR3 bases: TGTGCCAGCAGCGGAGACCGGGGGATGAACACTGAAGCTTTCTTT.

The genes are TRBV6-5 and TRBJ1-3; tentative D call: TRBD1 (5 bases). The length of the CDR3 is 15 residues. The germline V gene encodes CDR1 MNHEY and CDR2 SVGAGI. V lost 6 bases to trimming and J lost 0 bases, with 12 bases between them. The CDR3 coding sequence is TGTGCCAGCAGCTCAGGGAACCCCTCTGGAAACACCATATATTTT. This encodes CASSSGNPSGNTIYF.

This rearrangement joins TRBV3-1 (or the pseudogene TRBV3-2) to TRBJ2-2; tentatively, D is TRBD1 (6 bases). This CDR3 contains 16 residues. Per germline, CDR1 LGHDT and CDR2 YNNKEL (reference sequence). V gave up 3 bases and J gave up 0 bases, with 11 bases separating them. CDR3 in amino acids: CASSHIGQSNTGELFF. DNA of the CDR3: TGTGCCAGCAGCCACATCGGACAGTCGAACACCGGGGAGCTGTTTTTT.

The chain combines TRBV5-6 with TRBJ2-1; D might be TRBD1 (5 bases). Trimming removed 2 bases at V and 0 bases at J, with 9 bases between. This CDR3 comprises 15 residues. Germline values: CDR1 SGHDT, CDR2 YYEEEE. CDR3 protein: CASSLGGHSYNEQFF. For the CDR3, the DNA is TGTGCCAGCAGCTTAGGCGGACACTCCTACAATGAGCAGTTCTTC.